This T cell receptor beta chain came from a study of Ad26.COV2.S vaccination and SARS-CoV-2 variants. Treatment denoted: some 20 received Ad26.COV2.S at low or high dose, single or two shots; about 5 received placebo; per-sample allocation not given. Sample collection was performed on day 63 after the first vaccine or placebo injection. Here immunoSEQ multiplex PCR was the method, and the copy in TCRdb shows in-frame clones only, minus some. Of almost 400,000 clones in the sample, over 75% were seen once. This specimen consisted of peripheral blood, obtained in a trial of Ad26.COV2.S vaccine versus placebo. This receptor was identified in a person aged 18-65 years who received the Ad26.COV2.S COVID-19 vaccine or a placebo.

The CDR3 DNA reads TGCAGCGGGGGGTGGAATGGCGAGCAGTACTTC. Its translation: CSGGWNGEQYF. The gene calls are TRBV29-1 and TRBJ2-7; perhaps D is TRBD1 or TRBD2 (5 bases each). The V gene's germline CDR1 is SQVTM and CDR2 ANQGSEA. V lost 7 bases and J lost 6, with 13 bases in between. This CDR3 spans 11 amino acids.